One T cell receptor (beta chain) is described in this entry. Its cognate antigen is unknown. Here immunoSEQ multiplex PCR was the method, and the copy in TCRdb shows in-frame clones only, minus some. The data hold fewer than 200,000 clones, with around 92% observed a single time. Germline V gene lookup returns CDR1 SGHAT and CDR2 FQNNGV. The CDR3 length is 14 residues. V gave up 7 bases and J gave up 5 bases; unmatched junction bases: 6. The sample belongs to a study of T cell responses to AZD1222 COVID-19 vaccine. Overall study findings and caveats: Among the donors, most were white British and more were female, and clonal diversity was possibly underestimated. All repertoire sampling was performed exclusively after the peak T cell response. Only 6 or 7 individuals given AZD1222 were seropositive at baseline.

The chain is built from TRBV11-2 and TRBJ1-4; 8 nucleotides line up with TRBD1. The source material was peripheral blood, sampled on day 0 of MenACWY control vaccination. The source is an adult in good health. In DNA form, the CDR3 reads TGTGCCAGCACCCGGACAGGGCGAAATGAAAAACTGTTTTTT. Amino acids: CASTRTGRNEKLFF.